One and the same sample provided the 3 T cell receptor beta chains below, sequenced in a study of blood T cells in healthy people across ages. Using a J-beta primer mix together with a sample-barcoded 5' primer, a second PCR was run for roughly 7 to 11 cycles. One entry per CDR3 protein results from TCRdb running MiXCR on the 5' RACE reads. Altogether roughly 1.5 million distinct CDR3 sequences are present, approximately 39% being singletons, with the ten largest covering about 4%. Sequenced sample: blood. These receptors all stem from a woman under 30 in good health.

The chain employs TRBV20-1 and TRBJ1-5; TRBD1 agrees at 7 bases. This CDR3 comprises 12 residues. CDR1 DFQATT and CDR2 SNEGSKA come from the germline V gene (reference sequence). Germline trimming cut 6 bases from V and 7 bases from J; bases unmatched to any gene: 6. DNA for the CDR3: TGCAGTGCAAAGACAGGGTTCCAGCCCCAGCATTTT. Encoded protein: CSAKTGFQPQHF.

A few counts support this clonotype. The chain joins TRBV18 to TRBJ2-1, with a tentative D call TRBD1 (5 bases). Germline V gene lookup returns CDR1 KGHSH and CDR2 LQKENI. The CDR3 has 13 amino acids. V was shortened by 4 bases and J by 6 bases, with 10 bases between the two germline ends. In nucleotides, the CDR3 is TGTGCCAGCTCACAACAGGCGCGCAATGAGCAGTTCTTC. Its translation: CASSQQARNEQFF.

V and J are TRBV6-6 and TRBJ2-7; D remains ambiguous. Germline V gives CDR1 MNHNY, CDR2 SVGAGI (reference sequence). Between the trimmed V and J ends, which lost 0 bases and 2 bases, there was a span of 17 bases. This CDR3 is built from 17 residues. The CDR3 nucleotides read TGTGCCAGCAGTTACTCTCCAAGCAGCGTTGGACCCTACGAGCAGTACTTC. Amino acid sequence: CASSYSPSSVGPYEQYF.